In its sample, the clone carrying this T cell receptor (beta chain) was seen a few times. Its matching antigen is unknown. TCRdb re-called the reads through MiXCR, storing one row per CDR3 protein. The repertoire consists of some 150,000 distinct CDR3 sequences, with under 8.5% occurring once and the leading ten covering roughly 18%. The junction had 8 bases not matched to a gene; V was cut back by 0 bases and J by 4 bases. Germline V gives CDR1 SGHAT, CDR2 FQNNGV. CDR3 length: 16 amino acids. This sample was taken from a study of T cell repertoires in cytomegalovirus infection. The study, taken as a whole, reports: HLA-C-restricted CMV clonotypes gave the most frequent clonotype in two of eight donors.

The chain joins TRBV11-2 to TRBJ2-7; 8 bases align to TRBD2. The sequenced material came from PBMCs. The sequence derives from a human donor in good health (CMV status not recorded). Some clones in this sample may be carry-over from other donors' samples. As DNA, the CDR3 is TGTGCCAGCAGCTTAGATGGAGGGACTAGTCGATACGAGCAGTACTTC. Residues: CASSLDGGTSRYEQYF.